The clone carrying this TCR beta chain counts as large. Its antigen is as yet unknown. Here immunoSEQ multiplex PCR was the method, and the copy in TCRdb shows in-frame clones only, minus some. In the table there are 2,000 to 2,500 clones, around 24% of which are singletons. The source of the sample is a study of tumour-infiltrating T cells in Burkitt lymphoma. Study as a whole: All epidemiological Burkitt lymphoma subtypes were represented in the cohort. Overall and progression-free survival were predicted by productive clonality.

Study results and caveats: Several public clonotypes recurred in numerous Burkitt lymphoma patients.

What was sequenced was tumor tissue from a relapse. The clonotype originates from a human donor with relapsed Burkitt lymphoma. Some clones in this sample may be carry-over from other donors' samples.

CDR3 protein: CASSLVQGAWYTEAFF. In DNA, the CDR3 is TGTGCCAGCAGTTTAGTTCAGGGGGCATGGTACACTGAAGCTTTCTTT. The chain is built from TRBV27 and TRBJ1-1, with 8 bases identical to TRBD1. Trimming cost V 2 bases and J 3 bases; bases outside gene matches: 8. The germline V gene has CDR1 MNHEY and CDR2 SMNVEV (reference sequence). This CDR3 is 16 amino acids long.